The 27 T cell receptor beta chains presented below share a single source sample, sequenced in a study of T cell changes during pregnancy in multiple sclerosis. Using immunoSEQ multiplex PCR, the repertoire was profiled, and TCRdb retains in-frame clones only, with some absent. The table records 95,000 to 100,000 clones, 75% to 95% of them present only once. The specimen comprised peripheral blood, sampled in the second trimester of pregnancy. These receptors were obtained from a female donor with multiple sclerosis, enrolled in a pregnancy study.

The CDR3 region has the DNA TGTGCCAGCAGTTTATCAGGGACAGGGCGGGTCAATGAGCAGTTCTTC. Protein: CASSLSGTGRVNEQFF. The rearrangement joins TRBV27 to TRBJ2-1; 9 bases align to TRBD1. Trimming cost V 0 bases and J 6 bases; bases outside gene matches: 6. Germline V gives CDR1 MNHEY, CDR2 SMNVEV (reference sequence). The CDR3 is 16 amino acids.

CDR3 DNA sequence: TGTGCCAGCAGCCGTCCCGGGACAGGGTTGGAGCAGTACTTC. It translates to CASSRPGTGLEQYF. The chain combines TRBV7-9 with TRBJ2-7, with 9 bases that match TRBD1. V lost 5 bases to trimming and J lost 7 bases; unmatched junction nucleotides: 9. The CDR3 loop spans 14 amino acids. Per germline, CDR1 SEHNR and CDR2 FQNEAQ (reference sequence).

V gene TRBV6-5 combines with J gene TRBJ2-7; D is perhaps TRBD1 (6 bases). The CDR3 contains 13 residues. V was shortened by 0 bases and J by 6 bases, with 9 bases between the two germline ends. The germline V gene encodes CDR1 MNHEY and CDR2 SVGAGI. The CDR3 here is CASSYSTGSEQYF. CDR3 nucleotides: TGTGCCAGCAGTTACTCTACAGGGTCCGAGCAGTACTTC.

The chain has TRBV5-4 and TRBJ2-1; D is unresolved. The CDR3 runs to 17 residues. Germline lookup yields CDR1 SGHNT and CDR2 YYREEE (reference sequence). V was clipped by 0 bases and J by 2 bases, with 15 bases between them. The chain's CDR3 is CASSLDRLPRTYNEQFF. DNA of the CDR3: TGTGCCAGCAGCTTGGATCGACTGCCGCGCACCTACAATGAGCAGTTCTTC.

The gene calls are TRBV6-5 and TRBJ2-3, with D unclear. V lost 3 bases and J lost 0, with 10 bases in between. Germline CDR1 MNHEY, CDR2 SVGAGI. There are 15 residues in the CDR3. CDR3: CASSYSIGSTDTQYF. Written as DNA, the CDR3 is TGTGCCAGCAGTTATTCCATCGGGAGCACAGATACGCAGTATTTT.

The CDR3 DNA reads as TGTGCCACCACACAGGGAACTAATGAGCAGTTCTTC. Its protein product is CATTQGTNEQFF. The chain uses TRBV19 and TRBJ2-1; D may be TRBD1 (6 bases). Trimming left V 10 bases short and J 7 bases short, with 14 bases between. Germline assignment: CDR1 LNHDA and CDR2 SQIVND (reference sequence). This CDR3 is 12 amino acids long.

V is TRBV10-3 and J is TRBJ2-7, with D perhaps TRBD2 (6 bases). This CDR3 is built from 16 residues. Germline V gene data show CDR1 as ENHRY and CDR2 as SYGVKD. Trimming took off 6 bases at V and 3 bases at J, with 21 bases between the two ends. The CDR3 nucleotides are TGTGCCATCAGGGACGGGCTTGGGGGACTTAACTACGAGCAGTACTTC. Its protein is CAIRDGLGGLNYEQYF.

The chain recombines TRBV2 with TRBJ2-5; D possibly corresponds to TRBD1 (6 bases). The CDR3 sequence is 13 residues long. V was trimmed by 7 bases and J by 5 bases, leaving 14 bases between them. Germline CDR1 and CDR2: SNHLY and FYNNEI. In nucleotides, the CDR3 is TGTGCCAGCACTCAGGGGCATTGGGAGACCCAGTACTTC. Residues: CASTQGHWETQYF.

The rearrangement links TRBV5-4 to TRBJ2-7; D unclear. Trimming shortened V by 5 bases and J by 6 bases, and 12 bases separated the two germline ends. The CDR3 runs to 12 residues. CDR1 is SGHNT, CDR2 YYREEE, per germline (reference sequence). CDR3 amino acids: CASSLTRGEQYF. The CDR3 bases are TGTGCCAGCAGTTTGACGCGCGGCGAGCAGTACTTC.

The V gene is TRBV28, the J gene TRBJ1-2, with a weak D call TRBD1 (6 bases). The V gene lost 5 bases and the J gene lost 6 bases, with 10 bases spanning the gap. Germline V CDR1 and CDR2: MDHEN, SYDVKM. This CDR3 spans 12 amino acids. The CDR3, as DNA: TGTGCCAGCAGTGGTAACAGGGATGGCTACACCTTC. It encodes CASSGNRDGYTF.

The rearrangement joins TRBV28 to TRBJ1-3, with TRBD1 matching 9 bases. CDR1 and CDR2 (germline): MDHEN, SYDVKM. The CDR3 totals 14 residues. The V gene end was trimmed by 6 bases and the J gene end by 5 bases; junction bases not matched to a gene: 5. The CDR3 sequence: CASRRQGGRNTIYF. CDR3 DNA: TGTGCCAGCAGAAGACAGGGGGGTCGAAACACCATATATTTT.

This clone was counted once. The V gene is TRBV5-6, the J gene TRBJ2-3; D is uncertain. The CDR3 is 16 residues long. Trimming pared 0 bases from V and 0 bases from J, leaving 11 bases between. Per the germline V gene, CDR1 is SGHDT and CDR2 is YYEEEE. The CDR3 sequence is CASSLVGSSSTDTQYF. The CDR3 DNA follows: TGTGCCAGCAGCTTGGTGGGCAGCTCTAGCACAGATACGCAGTATTTT.

The sample holds one count of this clone. The chain carries TRBV5-4 and TRBJ1-4; D not resolved. The CDR3 is 15 amino acids. Germline V gene data show CDR1 as SGHNT and CDR2 as YYREEE (reference sequence). V shed 2 bases and J shed 0 bases, with 8 bases lying between them. DNA for the CDR3: TGTGCCAGCAGCTTCACGTCAGCAACTAATGAAAAACTGTTTTTT. Translation gives CASSFTSATNEKLFF.

The V call is TRBV28, the J call TRBJ2-5, with a tentative D call TRBD2 (5 bases). Germline values: CDR1 MDHEN, CDR2 SYDVKM. There are 14 residues in the CDR3. V was clipped by 2 bases and J by 4 bases, with 11 bases between them. This CDR3 is CASSLLARAETQYF. The CDR3 DNA sequence: TGTGCCAGCAGTTTACTAGCACGGGCAGAGACCCAGTACTTC.

This chain joins TRBV5-1 and TRBJ2-5; 10 positions agree with TRBD2. Looked up from germline, CDR1 is SGHRS and CDR2 is YFSETQ. The CDR3 spans 19 residues. Trimming cost V 3 bases and J 0 bases; bases outside gene matches: 14. CDR3 protein: CASSYGRLAGTWDQETQYF. The DNA for the CDR3 is TGCGCCAGCAGCTATGGCAGACTAGCGGGCACATGGGACCAAGAGACCCAGTACTTC.

The chain couples TRBV7-2 to TRBJ2-7, with 7 bases identical to TRBD1. This CDR3 has 15 amino acids. V shed 1 base, J shed 2 bases, and the junction held 5 bases outside the gene matches. The germline V gene encodes CDR1 SGHTA and CDR2 FQGNSA. DNA of the CDR3: TGTGCCAGCAGCTTAGAAGGGCAGGGGGCCTACGAGCAGTACTTC. It encodes CASSLEGQGAYEQYF.

This clone appeared a single time. This chain joins TRBV27 and TRBJ2-3; D may be TRBD2 (6 bases). Per germline, CDR1 MNHEY and CDR2 SMNVEV (reference sequence). V lost 6 bases and J 8 bases, leaving 12 bases between the germline ends. The length of the CDR3 is 12 residues. The CDR3 region is CASRLAPGTQYF. The DNA of the CDR3 is TGTGCCAGCAGACTAGCTCCCGGTACGCAGTATTTT.

The gene calls are TRBV9 and TRBJ2-1, with TRBD1 matching 9 bases. J lost 9 bases, V lost 3 bases, and 7 bases had no gene match. Germline CDR1 SGDLS, CDR2 YYNGEE. The CDR3 is made up of 14 amino acids. The CDR3 protein is CASSDQPDRGEQFF. In DNA, the CDR3 is TGTGCCAGCAGCGACCAACCGGACAGGGGTGAGCAGTTCTTC.

This clone appeared a few times. This chain joins TRBV7-8 and TRBJ1-2, with 9 bases fitting TRBD1. Germline values: CDR1 SGHVS, CDR2 FQNEAQ. The CDR3 sequence is 14 residues long. Trimming removed 5 bases from V and 8 bases from J; junction bases left unmatched: 9. CDR3 region: CASSAGQGNGGYTF. The CDR3 coding sequence is TGTGCCAGCAGCGCCGGACAGGGGAACGGCGGCTACACCTTC.

The gene calls are TRBV19 and TRBJ2-1; TRBD2 matches at 14 bases. This CDR3 region has 15 residues. J gave up 10 bases and V 7 bases, and 9 bases lay outside the gene matches. Germline loops: CDR1 LNHDA, CDR2 SQIVND (reference sequence). The CDR3 sequence: CASKTGLAGEREQFF. The CDR3 bases are TGTGCCAGTAAAACGGGACTAGCGGGAGAGAGGGAGCAGTTCTTC.

The chain employs TRBV5-6 and TRBJ1-4, with a weak D call TRBD1 (6 bases). Germline loops: CDR1 SGHDT, CDR2 YYEEEE. Trimming shortened V by 4 bases and J by 6 bases, and 16 bases separated the two germline ends. The CDR3 is 15 residues long. The CDR3 sequence is CASSRTGGVDEKLFF. DNA for the CDR3: TGTGCCAGCAGCCGTACGGGGGGCGTCGATGAAAAACTGTTTTTT. Full variable domain (missing parts from reference TRBV5-6 and TRBJ1-4): DAGVTQSPTHLIKTRGQQVTLRCSPKSGHDTVSWYQQALGQGPQFIFQYYEEEERQRGNFPDRFSGHQFPNYSSELNVNALLLGDSALYLCASSRTGGVDEKLFFGSGTQLSVL.

This clone was seen only a few times. This CDR3 is also generated by other DNA sequences in the sample. The chain couples TRBV7-9 to TRBJ2-1, with 10 bases that match TRBD2. The V segment lost 3 bases and the J segment 6 bases; nucleotides outside the gene matches: 5. Germline V gives CDR1 SEHNR, CDR2 FQNEAQ (reference sequence). The CDR3 consists of 15 residues. CDR3 nucleotides: TGTGCCAGCAGCTTCGGACTAGCGGCTCTCAATGAGCAGTTCTTC. As protein: CASSFGLAALNEQFF.

The chain has TRBV11-2 and TRBJ2-7; D not certain. The CDR3 is made up of 13 amino acids. Between the trimmed V and J ends, which lost 1 base and 5 bases, there was a span of 9 bases. Germline loops: CDR1 SGHAT, CDR2 FQNNGV. The CDR3 loop reads CASSLGSVNEQYF. As DNA, the CDR3 is TGTGCCAGCAGCTTAGGGTCAGTTAACGAGCAGTACTTC.

This chain connects TRBV28 to TRBJ1-2; 10 bases match TRBD1. After removal of 8 bases from V and 4 bases from J, the junction contained 10 bases not matched to a gene. Looked up from germline, CDR1 is MDHEN and CDR2 is SYDVKM. The CDR3 loop spans 15 amino acids. As DNA, the CDR3 is TGTGCCAGCGAGACAGGGGGCGCCGGTCTCTATGGCTACACCTTC. Its protein is CASETGGAGLYGYTF.

The chain recombines TRBV5-1 with TRBJ2-1, with 7 bases that match TRBD2. V was pared by 4 bases and J by 2 bases, with 6 bases of the junction left unmatched. Per germline, CDR1 SGHRS and CDR2 YFSETQ. This CDR3 contains 15 residues. Here the CDR3 reads CASSPGTIPYNEQFF. The CDR3 DNA sequence: TGCGCCAGCAGCCCCGGGACTATCCCCTACAATGAGCAGTTCTTC.

The chain combines TRBV25-1 with TRBJ1-2, with D possibly TRBD1 on 6 matching bases. Germline V gene data show CDR1 as MGHDK and CDR2 as SYGVNS. V lost 1 base, J lost 2 bases, and 11 bases lay in between. This CDR3 is 15 amino acids long. CDR3 in amino acids: CASSEWAGANYGYTF. The CDR3 DNA sequence: TGTGCCAGCAGTGAATGGGCAGGGGCCAACTATGGCTACACCTTC.

The V gene is TRBV5-1, the J gene TRBJ1-3, with D perhaps matching TRBD1 (5 bases). V was pared by 4 bases and J by 0 bases, with 11 bases between. The CDR3 covers 15 residues. Germline loops: CDR1 SGHRS, CDR2 YFSETQ. The CDR3 sequence is CASSASTVSGNTIYF. CDR3 bases: TGCGCCAGCAGCGCCTCGACAGTCTCTGGAAACACCATATATTTT.